The 30 T cell receptor beta chains below were found in one sample sequenced in a study of blood T cell repertoires in COVID-19. Only in-frame clones appear in the TCRdb table, and some are missing; sequencing was by immunoSEQ multiplex PCR. The sample holds just under 80,000 clones, approximately 85% seen once. Sequencing was performed on peripheral blood. These receptors were obtained from a human donor in a cohort sampled during active COVID-19.

The rearrangement joins TRBV7-2 to TRBJ1-2; weak D call: TRBD1 (6 bases). This CDR3 has 16 amino acids. Germline assignment: CDR1 SGHTA and CDR2 FQGNSA. V shed 5 bases and J shed 5 bases, with 21 bases lying between them. CDR3 sequence reads: CASSPFLLGQSYGYTF. CDR3 bases: TGTGCCAGCAGCCCCTTTCTCCTCGGACAGTCTTATGGCTACACCTTC.

V and J are TRBV7-8 and TRBJ2-3, with 7 bases fitting TRBD2. CDR1 and CDR2 (germline): SGHVS, FQNEAQ. The CDR3 has 18 amino acids. The V and J ends lost 3 bases and 0 bases, in that order; junction bases with no gene match: 12. This CDR3 reads CASSFNMASGDSTDTQYF. CDR3 DNA: TGTGCCAGCAGCTTTAATATGGCTAGCGGAGATAGCACAGATACGCAGTATTTT.

The V gene is TRBV28, the J gene TRBJ1-2; D unclear. Looked up from germline, CDR1 is MDHEN and CDR2 is SYDVKM. There are 13 residues in the CDR3. Trimming cost V 8 bases and J 0 bases, with 10 bases left between them. The CDR3 coding sequence is TGTGCCAGCCTGGAACAGCCTAACTATGGCTACACCTTC. Protein product: CASLEQPNYGYTF.

The V call is TRBV6-5, the J call TRBJ2-1, with TRBD1 matching over 9 bases. Germline trimming cut 6 bases from V and 5 bases from J; bases unmatched to any gene: 8. This CDR3 is built from 15 residues. Looked up from germline, CDR1 is MNHEY and CDR2 is SVGAGI. CDR3 nucleotides: TGTGCCAGCAGAAACCCCGGGACAGGGCACAATGAGCAGTTCTTC. This sequence encodes CASRNPGTGHNEQFF.

This sequence joins TRBV6-6 and TRBJ2-6; D not certain. Germline V gene data show CDR1 as MNHNY and CDR2 as SVGAGI (reference sequence). Trimming shortened V by 2 bases and J by 2 bases, and 7 bases separated the two germline ends. This CDR3 has 15 amino acids. The CDR3 loop is CASSYEPTGANVLTF. CDR3 in DNA: TGTGCCAGCAGTTACGAGCCAACTGGGGCCAACGTCCTGACTTTC.

This clone was picked up one time. CDR3 region: CASSQDSTGFYGYTF. The CDR3 nucleotides read TGTGCCAGCAGCCAAGATTCGACAGGGTTCTATGGCTACACCTTC. The chain employs TRBV3-1 (or the pseudogene TRBV3-2) and TRBJ1-2; 7 nucleotides agree with TRBD1. From germline, CDR1 is LGHDT and CDR2 YNNKEL (reference sequence). The junction had 5 bases not matched to a gene; V was cut back by 0 bases and J by 4 bases. This CDR3 has 15 amino acids.

The chain is built from TRBV4-3 and TRBJ2-1; weak D call: TRBD2 (5 bases). This CDR3 comprises 14 residues. Germline CDR1 LGHNA, CDR2 YSLEER. Trimming took 1 base from V and 8 from J, leaving 12 bases between them. CDR3 protein: CASSQVLASHEQFF. The CDR3 DNA follows: TGCGCCAGCAGCCAAGTGCTAGCTTCCCATGAGCAGTTCTTC.

This chain joins TRBV2 and TRBJ2-7, with D possibly matching TRBD2 (6 bases). V lost 7 bases, J lost 0 bases, and 16 bases lay in between. This CDR3 comprises 15 residues. Germline lookup yields CDR1 SNHLY and CDR2 FYNNEI. CDR3 nucleotides: TGTGCCAGCAAGGATTTTGGGACTGGCTCCTACGAGCAGTACTTC. It specifies CASKDFGTGSYEQYF.

V gene TRBV7-8 combines with J gene TRBJ1-2; TRBD1 aligns across 7 bases. Germline V gene lookup returns CDR1 SGHVS and CDR2 FQNEAQ. The CDR3 is made up of 17 amino acids. V was clipped by 4 bases and J by 0 bases; unmatched bases: 11. DNA of the CDR3: TGTGCCAGCAGCTCCCAGGGGGTCCCTTCCCCTAACTATGGCTACACCTTC. Amino acids: CASSSQGVPSPNYGYTF.

This chain links TRBV6-2 or TRBV6-3 with TRBJ2-3; the D gene is possibly TRBD2 (5 bases). Trimming pared 0 bases from V and 4 bases from J, leaving 11 bases between. The germline V gene has CDR1 MNHEY and CDR2 SVGEGT. The CDR3 has 15 residues. The chain's CDR3 is CASSYSRRSADTQYF. The DNA of the CDR3 is TGTGCCAGCAGTTACTCGAGGAGGTCTGCAGATACGCAGTATTTT.

This chain uses TRBV9 with TRBJ2-5; the D gene is possibly TRBD2 (5 bases). The CDR3 runs to 14 residues. V lost 4 bases and J lost 4, with 14 bases in between. Germline lookup yields CDR1 SGDLS and CDR2 YYNGEE. The CDR3 DNA reads TGTGCCAGCAGCCCAACGGGGAGCCTAGAGACCCAGTACTTC. Amino acid sequence: CASSPTGSLETQYF.

This rearrangement joins TRBV6-5 to TRBJ2-2; 8 bases align to TRBD2. Germline V gives CDR1 MNHEY, CDR2 SVGAGI. The length of the CDR3 is 15 residues. V was clipped by 4 bases and J by 1 base; unmatched bases: 2. Here the CDR3 reads CASSSAGGNTGELFF. The CDR3, as DNA: TGTGCCAGCAGTTCGGCGGGAGGGAACACCGGGGAGCTGTTTTTT.

The chain combines TRBV5-1 with TRBJ2-1, with D maybe TRBD1 (6 bases). The V gene's germline CDR1 is SGHRS and CDR2 YFSETQ. V shed 4 bases and J shed 7 bases, with 12 bases lying between them. This CDR3 has 13 residues. CDR3 sequence: CASSPWTENEQFF. In DNA form, the CDR3 reads TGCGCCAGCAGCCCCTGGACAGAAAATGAGCAGTTCTTC. Supplemented by reference TRBV5-1 and TRBJ2-1, the full variable domain reads KAGVTQTPRYLIKTRGQQVTLSCSPISGHRSVSWYQQTPGQGLQFLFEYFSETQRNKGNFPGRFSGRQFSNSRSEMNVSTLELGDSALYLCASSPWTENEQFFGPGTRLTVL.

The rearrangement uses TRBV5-5 and TRBJ1-4; D gene ambiguous. From germline, CDR1 is SGHKS and CDR2 YYEKEE (reference sequence). The CDR3 is 17 residues long. The V end was cut by 4 bases, the J end by 0 bases, with 16 bases between. CDR3 in amino acids: CASSPEQRTPTNEKLFF. The CDR3 nucleotides read TGTGCCAGCAGCCCGGAGCAGCGAACCCCAACTAATGAAAAACTGTTTTTT.

This rearrangement joins TRBV2 to TRBJ2-1; D gene unclear. The CDR3 contains 12 residues. Germline V lookup: CDR1 SNHLY, CDR2 FYNNEI. The V end lost 2 bases, the J end lost 8 bases, and 7 bases lay between the germline ends. CDR3 bases: TGTGCCAGCAGTGAATTTAAATATGAGCAGTTCTTC. This encodes CASSEFKYEQFF.

The rearrangement links TRBV6-2 or TRBV6-3 to TRBJ1-2; TRBD1 is a possible D gene (6 bases). CDR1 and CDR2 from the germline V gene are MNHEY and SVGEGT. V lost 2 bases and J 3 bases, leaving 16 bases between the germline ends. This CDR3 is built from 16 residues. CDR3 nucleotides: TGTGCCAGCAGTTACGTGAGTGGGGGCTCGGACTATGGCTACACCTTC. Translation gives CASSYVSGGSDYGYTF.

The chain employs TRBV28 and TRBJ2-3, with TRBD1 matching over 8 bases. The CDR3 covers 14 residues. The junction had 4 bases not matched to a gene; V was cut back by 3 bases and J by 5 bases. Per the germline V gene, CDR1 is MDHEN and CDR2 is SYDVKM. CDR3 residues: CASSFARGLDTQYF. CDR3 bases: TGTGCCAGCAGTTTCGCCAGGGGGCTAGATACGCAGTATTTT. Using reference TRBV28 and TRBJ2-3 for the parts outside the CDR3, the full variable domain is DVKVTQSSRYLVKRTGEKVFLECVQDMDHENMFWYRQDPGLGLRLIYFSYDVKMKEKGDIPEGYSVSREKKERFSLILESASTNQTSMYLCASSFARGLDTQYFGPGTRLTVL.

The J gene is TRBJ2-7, the V gene TRBV28; 8 positions match TRBD2. CDR3 size: 15 residues. Germline CDR1 and CDR2: MDHEN and SYDVKM. J was trimmed by 2 bases and V by 4 bases; bases with no gene match: 7. The CDR3 loop reads CASSSVAGGTYEQYF. In DNA, the CDR3 is TGTGCCAGCAGTTCGGTCGCGGGAGGTACCTACGAGCAGTACTTC.

The rearrangement links TRBV7-2 to TRBJ2-5, with 10 bases identical to TRBD2. The junction had 13 bases not matched to a gene; V was cut back by 1 base and J by 5 bases. CDR3 length equals 18 residues. CDR1 is SGHTA, CDR2 FQGNSA, per germline. CDR3 amino acids: CASSLGMSGGARGETQYF. CDR3 bases: TGTGCCAGCAGCTTAGGAATGAGCGGGGGGGCCCGCGGGGAGACCCAGTACTTC.

This sequence joins TRBV6-2 or TRBV6-3 and TRBJ1-5; D may be TRBD1 (5 bases). Germline lookup yields CDR1 MNHEY and CDR2 SVGEGT. The CDR3 runs to 16 residues. Deletions cut 0 bases from V and 0 bases from J, with 9 bases between. CDR3: CASSYSKGSSNQPQHF. The DNA of the CDR3 is TGTGCCAGCAGTTACTCGAAGGGGTCTAGCAATCAGCCCCAGCATTTT.

The sample holds one count of this clone. This sequence joins TRBV5-1 and TRBJ1-5; 10 bases line up with TRBD1. The CDR3 loop spans 15 amino acids. The V segment lost 4 bases and the J segment 1 base; nucleotides outside the gene matches: 2. The germline V gene has CDR1 SGHRS and CDR2 YFSETQ. The CDR3 bases are TGCGCCAGCAGCACGGGACAGGGGAGCAATCAGCCCCAGCATTTT. This codes for CASSTGQGSNQPQHF.

The rearrangement uses TRBV11-2 and TRBJ2-2; TRBD1 matches at 10 bases. Germline V lookup: CDR1 SGHAT, CDR2 FQNNGV. Trimming removed 5 bases from V and 5 bases from J; junction bases left unmatched: 2. This CDR3 contains 14 residues. CDR3 DNA: TGTGCCAGCAGCCTGGACAGGGGGACCGGGGAGCTGTTTTTT. It encodes CASSLDRGTGELFF. Full variable domain (rest looked up from reference TRBV11-2 and TRBJ2-2): EAGVAQSPRYKIIEKRQSVAFWCNPISGHATLYWYQQILGQGPKLLIQFQNNGVVDDSQLPKDRFSAERLKGVDSTLKIQPAKLEDSAVYLCASSLDRGTGELFFGEGSRLTVL.

The CDR3: CASRGQGTSYEQYF. In DNA form, the CDR3 reads TGTGCCAGCAGAGGACAGGGAACTTCCTACGAGCAGTACTTC. The V gene is TRBV5-4, the J gene TRBJ2-7, with 8 bases that match TRBD1. Germline V lookup: CDR1 SGHNT, CDR2 YYREEE (reference sequence). The CDR3 has 14 residues. V gave up 5 bases and J gave up 1 base; unmatched junction bases: 5.

The V call is TRBV2, the J call TRBJ2-1; 9 nucleotides agree with TRBD2. V dropped 7 bases and J dropped 8; count of bases not matched to a gene: 9. This CDR3 region has 14 residues. Germline V gene data show CDR1 as SNHLY and CDR2 as FYNNEI. The CDR3: CASKLAGISDEQFF. DNA of the CDR3: TGTGCCAGCAAGCTAGCGGGAATTAGCGATGAGCAGTTCTTC.

V and J are TRBV2 and TRBJ1-2; TRBD1 agrees at 7 bases. V dropped 7 bases and J dropped 2; count of bases not matched to a gene: 4. Germline V gives CDR1 SNHLY, CDR2 FYNNEI. The CDR3 is 13 residues long. This chain's CDR3 is CASILTGNYGYTF. The DNA for the CDR3 is TGTGCCAGCATCCTGACAGGGAACTATGGCTACACCTTC.

This chain links TRBV5-4 with TRBJ2-7, with unresolved D. V gave up 0 bases and J gave up 2 bases, with 12 bases separating them. The CDR3 spans 15 residues. The germline CDR1 and CDR2 sequences are SGHNT and YYREEE (reference sequence). CDR3 protein: CASSLATGQTYEQYF. CDR3 DNA sequence: TGTGCCAGCAGCTTGGCCACTGGGCAGACCTACGAGCAGTACTTC.

The rearrangement links TRBV4-2 to TRBJ1-5, with TRBD1 as a possible D gene (5 bases). CDR1 and CDR2 from the germline V gene are LGHNA and YNFKEQ. This CDR3 has 15 amino acids. V lost 1 base and J lost 3, with 10 bases in between. The CDR3 nucleotides read TGTGCCAGCAGCCAAGCCACAGGAGACAATCAGCCCCAGCATTTT. Its protein is CASSQATGDNQPQHF.

The genes are TRBV7-2 and TRBJ2-3; 14 positions agree with TRBD2. In germline, CDR1 is SGHTA, CDR2 FQGNSA. The CDR3 sequence is 17 residues long. Trimming at V came to 5 bases and at J to 3 bases, leaving 7 bases not matched to a gene. CDR3 DNA: TGTGCCAGCAGCCCAGGACTAGCGGGAGGTGTAACAGATACGCAGTATTTT. This sequence encodes CASSPGLAGGVTDTQYF.

The chain is built from TRBV5-4 and TRBJ2-2, with D possibly matching TRBD1 (7 bases). CDR3 length: 14 amino acids. Germline CDR1 and CDR2: SGHNT and YYREEE (reference sequence). V dropped 4 bases and J dropped 4 bases, with 11 bases sitting between them. CDR3 bases: TGTGCCAGCAGCGGAGGGGGCTTCACCGGGGAGCTGTTTTTT. Translation gives CASSGGGFTGELFF.

The chain recombines TRBV5-1 with TRBJ2-7; 7 positions agree with TRBD1. Germline V gene lookup returns CDR1 SGHRS and CDR2 YFSETQ. The CDR3 length is 13 residues. J gave up 1 base and V 3 bases, and 1 base lay outside the gene matches. The CDR3 here is CASSWDSSYEQYF. The CDR3 region has the DNA TGCGCCAGCAGCTGGGACAGTTCCTACGAGCAGTACTTC.